This TCR beta chain was recovered during a study of T cells in Graves' hyperthyroidism and ophthalmopathy. Per germline, CDR1 LNHNV and CDR2 YYDKDF (reference sequence). The CDR3 runs 14 residues. V lost 1 base to trimming and J lost 5 bases; unmatched junction nucleotides: 5. For this clonotype: The antigen remains unidentified.

Regions amplified from RNA transcripts were the TCR beta CDR3 regions. When the TCR CDR3 underwent first-round RT-PCR, the HTBI primer set was used. TCRdb reanalysed the multiplex PCR reads using MiXCR and keeps one entry per CDR3 protein. The sample lists 450,000 to 700,000 distinct CDR3 sequences, around 46% occurring once. Findings of the study overall: A model using 13 V-J features told ophthalmopathy apart from stable hyperthyroidism.

The TCR originated in a woman between 18 and 30 years old with Graves' hyperthyroidism. The V gene is TRBV15, the J gene TRBJ2-7, with TRBD2 identical over 7 bases. Sequenced material: peripheral blood or thyroid tissue (not recorded which). The CDR3 region has the DNA TGTGCCACCAGCAGAGGGACTAGTCTGGACGAGCAGTACTTC. The encoded protein is CATSRGTSLDEQYF.